The 9 T cell receptor beta chains listed next were all sequenced from one sample in a study of early T cells in non-severe SARS-CoV-2 infection. One entry per CDR3 protein results from TCRdb running MiXCR on the 5' RACE reads. The data hold more than 65,000 distinct CDR3 sequences, with 3.5% to 6% observed a single time. The material was whole blood, obtained at baseline. These TCRs come from an adult who was a healthcare worker with PCR-confirmed SARS-CoV-2 infection or an uninfected control (not recorded which). The donor label of this sample is uncertain.

This clonotype was detected many times. The J gene is TRBJ1-1, the V gene TRBV20-1, with unresolved D. The CDR3 contains 12 residues. V lost 6 bases, J lost 1 base, and 9 bases lay in between. The V gene's germline CDR1 is DFQATT and CDR2 SNEGSKA (reference sequence). This CDR3 reads CSAKTGNTEAFF. The CDR3 DNA sequence: TGCAGTGCCAAGACCGGGAACACTGAAGCTTTCTTT.

The gene calls are TRBV3-1 and TRBJ2-7, with D unresolved. CDR3 length equals 14 residues. V lost 3 bases and J 0 bases, leaving 9 bases between the germline ends. Per the germline V gene, CDR1 is LGHDT and CDR2 is YNNKEL (reference sequence). The CDR3 region has the DNA TGTGCCAGCAGCCAGAAAGCGCTCTCCTACGAGCAGTACTTC. This translates into CASSQKALSYEQYF.

This clonotype was recorded many times. The V and J genes are TRBV3-1 and TRBJ2-2; D is uncertain. Trimming stripped 2 bases from V and 6 bases from J, with 19 bases between. The CDR3 has 17 residues. The V gene's germline CDR1 is LGHDT and CDR2 YNNKEL (reference sequence). In DNA form, the CDR3 reads TGTGCCAGCAGCCAACTGATGGGGTTTCGCTCTTCCGGGGAGCTGTTTTTT. Translating it yields CASSQLMGFRSSGELFF.

This clonotype was counted between two and nine times. This chain links TRBV10-2 with TRBJ2-7, with 9 positions matching TRBD2. V was clipped by 2 bases and J by 3 bases; unmatched bases: 2. The CDR3 consists of 14 residues. CDR1 is WSHSY and CDR2 is SAAADI in the germline V gene. The CDR3 is CASSETSGRYEQYF. Here the CDR3 DNA reads TGCGCCAGCAGTGAGACTAGCGGGCGCTACGAGCAGTACTTC.

On this clonotype: Since a much larger clone is just one base distant, this may be a read error. The rearrangement joins TRBV2 to TRBJ1-2; D gene uncertain. V was trimmed by 5 bases and J by 6 bases, leaving 13 bases between them. Germline CDR1 reads SNHLY; CDR2 reads FYNNEI. This CDR3 is built from 13 residues. CDR3 DNA sequence: TGTGCCAGCAGTTCCTGCATGGGCGATGGCTACACCTTC. It encodes CASSSCMGDGYTF.

Many counts were recorded for this clonotype. V usage is TRBV7-2 and J usage is TRBJ1-1; 7 bases align to TRBD1. V lost 10 bases to trimming and J lost 3 bases; unmatched junction nucleotides: 11. The germline V gene encodes CDR1 SGHTA and CDR2 FQGNSA. CDR3 length equals 14 residues. The chain's CDR3 is CATRQGGLDTEAFF. In DNA form, the CDR3 reads TGTGCCACAAGACAGGGTGGATTGGACACTGAAGCTTTCTTT. The whole variable domain, filled in from reference TRBV7-2 and TRBJ1-1, reads GAGVSQSPSNKVTEKGKDVELRCDPISGHTALYWYRQSLGQGLEFLIYFQGNSAPDKSGLPSDRFSAERTGGSVSTLTIQRTQQEDSAVYLCATRQGGLDTEAFFGQGTRLTVV.

This clonotype was found many times. The chain is built from TRBV25-1 and TRBJ2-7; 7 bases match TRBD1. CDR1 is MGHDK and CDR2 is SYGVNS in the germline V gene. Germline trimming cut 1 base from V and 4 bases from J; bases unmatched to any gene: 13. There are 17 residues in the CDR3. CDR3 sequence reads: CASSELTQTGLAYEQYF. As DNA, the CDR3 is TGTGCCAGCAGTGAATTGACCCAGACAGGGCTAGCATACGAGCAGTACTTC.

This clonotype was recorded many times. CDR3 coding DNA: TGCGCCAGCAGCTTGGTAGGTATTTCGAACACTGAAGCTTTCTTT. Translated: CASSLVGISNTEAFF. The chain employs TRBV5-1 and TRBJ1-1, with D unclear. In germline, CDR1 is SGHRS, CDR2 YFSETQ. Trimming took off 0 bases at V and 1 base at J, with 10 bases between the two ends. This CDR3 is 15 amino acids long. The whole variable domain, remainder taken from reference TRBV5-1 and TRBJ1-1, is KAGVTQTPRYLIKTRGQQVTLSCSPISGHRSVSWYQQTPGQGLQFLFEYFSETQRNKGNFPGRFSGRQFSNSRSEMNVSTLELGDSALYLCASSLVGISNTEAFFGQGTRLTVV.

This clonotype was detected ten times or more. The DNA of the CDR3 is TGTGCCAGCAGTTACTCTACCGGGGGGAACGAGCAGTACTTC. Protein: CASSYSTGGNEQYF. The chain couples TRBV6-5 to TRBJ2-7; 7 bases are a match to TRBD2. Per the germline V gene, CDR1 is MNHEY and CDR2 is SVGAGI. There are 14 residues in the CDR3. The V segment lost 0 bases and the J segment 5 bases; nucleotides outside the gene matches: 4.